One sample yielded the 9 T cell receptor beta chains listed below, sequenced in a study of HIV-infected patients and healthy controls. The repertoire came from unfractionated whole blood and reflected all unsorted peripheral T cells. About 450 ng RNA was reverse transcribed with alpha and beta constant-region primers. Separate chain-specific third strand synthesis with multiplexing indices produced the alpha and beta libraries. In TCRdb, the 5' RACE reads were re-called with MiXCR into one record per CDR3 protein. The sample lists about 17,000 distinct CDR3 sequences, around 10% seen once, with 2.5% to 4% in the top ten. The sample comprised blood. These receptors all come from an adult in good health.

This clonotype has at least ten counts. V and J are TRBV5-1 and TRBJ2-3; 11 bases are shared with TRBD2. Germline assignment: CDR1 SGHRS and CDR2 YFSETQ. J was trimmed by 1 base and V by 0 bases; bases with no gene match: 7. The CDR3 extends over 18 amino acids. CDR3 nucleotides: TGCGCCAGCAGCTTGGGACTAGCGGGACGTCCCCGCACAGATACGCAGTATTTT. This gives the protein CASSLGLAGRPRTDTQYF.

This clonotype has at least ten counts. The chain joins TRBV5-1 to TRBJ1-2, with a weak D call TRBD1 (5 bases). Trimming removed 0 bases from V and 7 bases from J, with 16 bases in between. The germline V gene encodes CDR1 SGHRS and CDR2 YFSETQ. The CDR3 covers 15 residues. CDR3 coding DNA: TGCGCCAGCAGCTTGGAAGGCACAGGACTCTTTGGCTACACCTTC. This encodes CASSLEGTGLFGYTF.

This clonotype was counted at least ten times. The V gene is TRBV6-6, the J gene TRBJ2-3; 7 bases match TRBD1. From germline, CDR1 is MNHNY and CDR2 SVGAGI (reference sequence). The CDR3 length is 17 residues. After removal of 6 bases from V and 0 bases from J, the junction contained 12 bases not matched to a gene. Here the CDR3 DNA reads TGTGCCAGCAGAAGATACGGGACAGACCCTAGCACAGATACGCAGTATTTT. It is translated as CASRRYGTDPSTDTQYF.

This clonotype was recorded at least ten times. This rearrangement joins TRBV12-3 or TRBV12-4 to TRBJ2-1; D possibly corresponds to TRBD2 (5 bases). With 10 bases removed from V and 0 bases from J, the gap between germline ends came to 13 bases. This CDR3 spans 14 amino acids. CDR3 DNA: TGTGCCACTCAGGATCGGGGCTCCTACAATGAGCAGTTCTTC. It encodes CATQDRGSYNEQFF.

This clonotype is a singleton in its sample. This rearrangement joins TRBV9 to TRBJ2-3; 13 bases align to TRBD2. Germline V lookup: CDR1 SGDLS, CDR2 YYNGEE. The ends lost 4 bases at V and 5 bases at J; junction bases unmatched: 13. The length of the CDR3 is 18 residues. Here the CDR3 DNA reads TGTGCCAGCAGCCTACGAGGGGGGACTAGCGGGACGGTAGATACGCAGTATTTT. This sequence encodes CASSLRGGTSGTVDTQYF.

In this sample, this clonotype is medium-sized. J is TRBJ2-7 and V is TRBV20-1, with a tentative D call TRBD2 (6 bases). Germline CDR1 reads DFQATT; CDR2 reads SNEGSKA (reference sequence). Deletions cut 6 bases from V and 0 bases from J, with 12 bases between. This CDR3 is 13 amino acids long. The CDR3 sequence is CSAGGTNSYEQYF. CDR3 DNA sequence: TGCAGTGCCGGCGGGACGAACTCCTACGAGCAGTACTTC.

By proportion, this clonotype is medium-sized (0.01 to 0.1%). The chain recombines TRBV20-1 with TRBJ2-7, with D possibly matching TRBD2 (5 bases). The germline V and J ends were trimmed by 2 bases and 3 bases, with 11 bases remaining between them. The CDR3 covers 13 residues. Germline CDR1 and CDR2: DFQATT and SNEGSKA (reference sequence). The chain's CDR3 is CSARSERDYEQYF. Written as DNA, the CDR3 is TGCAGTGCTAGATCGGAGAGGGACTACGAGCAGTACTTC.

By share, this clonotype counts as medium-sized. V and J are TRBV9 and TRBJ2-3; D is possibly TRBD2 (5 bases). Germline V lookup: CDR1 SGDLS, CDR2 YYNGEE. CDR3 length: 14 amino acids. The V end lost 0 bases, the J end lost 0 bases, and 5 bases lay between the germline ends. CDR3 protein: CASSVAGSTDTQYF. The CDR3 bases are TGTGCCAGCAGCGTAGCGGGGAGCACAGATACGCAGTATTTT.

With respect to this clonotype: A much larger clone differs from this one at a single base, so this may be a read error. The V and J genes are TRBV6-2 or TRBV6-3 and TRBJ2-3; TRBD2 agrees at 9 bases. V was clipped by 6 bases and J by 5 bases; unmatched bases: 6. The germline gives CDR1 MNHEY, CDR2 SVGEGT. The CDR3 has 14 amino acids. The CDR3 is CASRRLAELDTQYF. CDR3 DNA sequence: TGTGCCAGCAGGCGACTAGCGGAATTAGATACGCAGTATTTT.